The text below deals with one T cell receptor (beta chain). Its antigen is not yet known. No qualities accompany the bases; no much larger clone lies one base away. The sample originates from a study of shared clonotypes between healthy human individuals (dated by TCRdb to the early 2020s). Regarding the complete study: The cohort included a few men and two women between 18 and 49 years of age. To estimate repertoire size and how much clonotypes are shared between individuals, the study performed deep sequencing of blood TCR repertoires from roughly five healthy adults. Per donor, three plates each were used for CD4 naive and CD4 memory, two for CD8 naive, and one for CD8 memory. Different laboratories and diverse techniques were used to prepare libraries and sequence TCR repertoires, to increase sequencing depth and limit assay-specific biases. Per donor, leukapheresis produced somewhere between about 0.94 and 8.9 billion PBMCs. Findings and caveats that apply to the study as a whole: The small number of donors limited the genetic and exposure-history diversity represented. Incomplete sequencing was indicated by rarefaction of sorted-subset datasets, despite the large sequencing depth. Pairwise subsampling indicated that sequencing depth was expected to affect the degree of clonotype sharing among donors. Estimated clonotype richness was generally larger for naive than for memory subsets. Approximately 5% of naive CD4, around 3.5% of naive CD8, approximately 2.2% of memory CD4, and 0.4% of memory CD8 clonotypes were shared across several donors. Clonotypes shared by all four sorted-subset donors showed higher generation probabilities than non-shared clonotypes. Sampling was limited to blood, and TCR repertoires in tissue likely differ from TCR repertoires in blood.

Relative to germline, V is 3 bases shorter and J is 7 bases shorter, with 12 bases between their ends. Sequences LNHDA (CDR1) and SQIVND (CDR2) are obtained from the germline V gene (reference sequence). The CDR3, cysteine through phenylalanine, is 14 amino acids long. This entry keeps only the CDR3 DNA: 42 bases, framed from base 1. TCR CDR3 regions were amplified from genomic DNA by multiplex PCR using the deep immunoSEQ assay. Extracted genomic DNA from each cell subset was spread evenly across all wells of several immunoSEQ 96-well plates, with each plate serving as a replicate. For sorted subsets, about 0.2 ug genomic DNA, equal to tens of thousands of T cell genomes, was loaded into each replicate PCR. Purified libraries were quantified with a Qubit 3.0 fluorometer, sized on a Bioanalyzer 2100, and re-quantified with the KAPA Library Quantification kit. Each immunoSEQ 96-well plate was sequenced on its own single-read 150-cycle Illumina NextSeq 550 flow cell. Per the source publication's procedure: Because the immunoSEQ output held only junctional sequences and lacked quality scores, the filtering could not match the filtering applied to full-length reads. Sequences were annotated with PyIR, a Python wrapper for IgBLAST v1.9, using IMGT germline references to assign V/J genes and CDR3. Reads were removed for weak V/J assignments (E-value above 1e-6), missing CDR3, stop codons, out-of-frame junctions, or ambiguous translated residues. A V3J clonotype was defined by an identical inferred V gene, J gene, and CDR3 amino acid sequence. The percentage overlap between two repertoires was calculated by dividing the number of shared unique clonotypes by the size of the smaller repertoire. Three approaches were used to assess repertoire richness: RTK rarefaction, the Chao1 estimator, and Recon v2.1 estimates of unobserved clonotypes. OLGA was used to compute generation probabilities for all TCRbeta clonotypes that the gDNA method yielded from a few donors. What TCRdb holds here is the immuneACCESS table cut down to in-frame rearrangements. Part of the clones is not present; checked against another copy, under half of the missing clones reflect an unresolved V gene, and the others are unexplained. V and J calls and clone size are as listed in that table; D and trimming were resolved from the DNA. Present in this sample are about 1 million clones, under 80% of which were seen just once. The leading ten clones occupy approximately 1.5% of the sample.

Healthy HIV-negative adults with no recently reported acute infections or vaccinations were included as donors. Every donor was a Caucasian adult living in Nashville, Tennessee, USA. Magnetic negative selection was used to enrich CD4+ T cells, after which naive cells were positively selected on CD45RA and the negative fraction became the memory subset. Blood was obtained by leukapheresis, after which PBMCs were separated by Ficoll-Histopaque density gradient centrifugation and cryopreserved in liquid nitrogen vapor phase. Analytical flow cytometry was used to check the purity and quantity of each magnetically sorted T cell population. Each sorted fraction had its genomic DNA isolated and then quantified by UV absorbance on a Nanodrop 2000c.

The TCR was taken from a man younger than 35 in good health. Sequencing was done on a sample of memory CD4+ T cells sorted from blood. Per the publication, the cell subset or site label means: CD45RA-negative fraction. In this chain, TRBV19 is recombined with TRBJ1-4, with the D gene not confidently named. The bases read TGTGCCAGTAGTATCGGCCAAGTGAGTGAAAAACTGTTTTTT. This encodes CASSIGQVSEKLFF.